One and the same sample provided the 25 T cell receptor beta chains below, sequenced in a study of blood T cell repertoires in COVID-19. Clones were sequenced by immunoSEQ multiplex PCR, and TCRdb holds only the in-frame ones, with some missing. The sample carries roughly 170,000 clones, about 88% recorded once. Specimen: peripheral blood. The receptor set was obtained from a middle-aged man with active or convalescent COVID-19.

The CDR3 here is CASSPVRVSSTDTQYF. In DNA form, the CDR3 reads TGTGCCAGCTCACCCGTTCGGGTCTCTAGCACAGATACGCAGTATTTT. The chain carries TRBV18 and TRBJ2-3; no clear D gene. The ends were cut back, 3 bases at V and 0 bases at J, with 13 bases in the middle. The CDR3 extends over 16 amino acids. Germline loops: CDR1 KGHSH, CDR2 LQKENI.

The count of this clone is one. The chain is built from TRBV15 and TRBJ2-7, with D possibly matching TRBD1 (5 bases). V shed 0 bases and J shed 2 bases, with 8 bases lying between them. CDR3 size: 14 residues. CDR1 is LNHNV and CDR2 is YYDKDF in the germline V gene (reference sequence). Written as DNA, the CDR3 is TGTGCCACCAGCAGAGATAAGGGGCCCTACGAGCAGTACTTC. This gives the protein CATSRDKGPYEQYF.

The V gene is TRBV7-2, the J gene TRBJ1-2, with D possibly being TRBD1 (5 bases). Germline V gene sequence: CDR1 SGHTA, CDR2 FQGNSA. CDR3 length equals 14 residues. The V end lost 1 base, the J end lost 4 bases, and 10 bases lay between the germline ends. CDR3 loop: CASSLDRSGYGYTF. Written as DNA, the CDR3 is TGTGCCAGCAGCTTAGACAGGTCCGGCTATGGCTACACCTTC. Drawing the rest from reference TRBV7-2 and TRBJ1-2, the complete variable domain is GAGVSQSPSNKVTEKGKDVELRCDPISGHTALYWYRQSLGQGLEFLIYFQGNSAPDKSGLPSDRFSAERTGGSVSTLTIQRTQQEDSAVYLCASSLDRSGYGYTFGSGTRLTVV.

V is TRBV29-1 and J is TRBJ2-7; 8 positions match TRBD1. Germline assignment: CDR1 SQVTM and CDR2 ANQGSEA. The V segment lost 4 bases and the J segment 2 bases; nucleotides outside the gene matches: 7. The CDR3 spans 14 residues. In nucleotides, the CDR3 is TGCAGCGTTGTCCGGGAACAGGGGGCCTACGAGCAGTACTTC. Translated, it gives CSVVREQGAYEQYF.

CDR3 amino acids: CASSLGGQETQYF. The CDR3 region has the DNA TGTGCCAGCAGCTTGGGGGGGCAGGAGACCCAGTACTTC. The chain combines TRBV5-6 with TRBJ2-5; D may be TRBD1 (6 bases). This CDR3 comprises 13 residues. Germline V gene sequence: CDR1 SGHDT, CDR2 YYEEEE. V lost 0 bases and J 5 bases, leaving 8 bases between the germline ends.

The V call is TRBV7-9, the J call TRBJ1-2, with 8 bases identical to TRBD1. This CDR3 is built from 14 residues. The V segment lost 1 base and the J segment 6 bases; nucleotides outside the gene matches: 4. CDR1 is SEHNR, CDR2 FQNEAQ, per germline (reference sequence). The CDR3 protein is CASSLGTGSNGYTF. The DNA for the CDR3 is TGTGCCAGCAGCTTAGGGACAGGGAGCAATGGCTACACCTTC.

The chain uses TRBV19 and TRBJ1-4; D may be TRBD1 (5 bases). The CDR3 is 17 amino acids. Between the trimmed V and J ends, which lost 4 bases and 7 bases, there was a span of 22 bases. CDR1 and CDR2 (germline): LNHDA, SQIVND (reference sequence). CDR3 sequence: CASSTSGTARGGEKLFF. CDR3 in DNA: TGTGCCAGTAGTACCTCCGGGACGGCCCGGGGGGGTGAAAAACTGTTTTTT.

In its sample, this clone was seen a few times. CDR3 sequence (DNA): TGTGCCAGCAGATCGACTTATACCTCCTACGAGCAGTACTTC. Amino acids: CASRSTYTSYEQYF. This sequence joins TRBV2 and TRBJ2-7; unclear D gene. Trimming pared 6 bases from V and 0 bases from J, leaving 12 bases between. Germline V gives CDR1 SNHLY, CDR2 FYNNEI. The CDR3 covers 14 residues.

The chain combines TRBV5-1 with TRBJ2-3, with D perhaps TRBD1 (5 bases). From germline, CDR1 is SGHRS and CDR2 YFSETQ. V was cut by 6 bases and J by 2 bases, with 16 bases left in between. CDR3 length equals 15 residues. The CDR3 loop is CASKSLTDNTDTQYF. In DNA form, the CDR3 reads TGCGCCAGCAAGTCATTAACGGACAACACAGATACGCAGTATTTT.

This chain uses TRBV5-4 with TRBJ2-5, with 7 positions matching TRBD1. After removal of 4 bases from V and 4 bases from J, the junction contained 10 bases not matched to a gene. Germline V gene data show CDR1 as SGHNT and CDR2 as YYREEE (reference sequence). The CDR3 loop spans 15 amino acids. Here the CDR3 DNA reads TGTGCCAGCAGCGCCGAGGGGGCGAAGGGAGAGACCCAGTACTTC. Its protein is CASSAEGAKGETQYF.

The V gene is TRBV4-1, the J gene TRBJ2-3; D is unresolved. Trimming removed 1 base from V and 2 bases from J, with 7 bases in between. The CDR3 is 14 amino acids. In germline, CDR1 is MGHRA, CDR2 YSYEKL. The CDR3 coding sequence is TGCGCCAGCAGCCAAGGACTGTACACAGATACGCAGTATTTT. Protein product: CASSQGLYTDTQYF.

The chain recombines TRBV7-9 with TRBJ1-2; tentative D call: TRBD1 (5 bases). Germline values: CDR1 SEHNR, CDR2 FQNEAQ (reference sequence). Between the trimmed V and J ends, which lost 3 bases and 2 bases, there was a span of 13 bases. This CDR3 region has 15 residues. CDR3: CASSFADRPNYGYTF. The CDR3 nucleotides read TGTGCCAGCAGCTTCGCAGACAGACCGAACTATGGCTACACCTTC.

The V gene is TRBV28, the J gene TRBJ1-2; no reliable D call. Germline V gene data show CDR1 as MDHEN and CDR2 as SYDVKM. The CDR3 runs 12 residues. V lost 4 bases, J lost 6 bases, and 9 bases lay in between. The CDR3 sequence is CASSWEGNGYTF. In DNA form, the CDR3 reads TGTGCCAGCAGTTGGGAGGGAAATGGCTACACCTTC.

J is TRBJ2-1 and V is TRBV3-1 (or the pseudogene TRBV3-2); D not certain. The ends were cut back, 1 base at V and 14 bases at J, with 15 bases in the middle. The CDR3 loop spans 13 amino acids. Germline assignment: CDR1 LGHDT and CDR2 YNNKEL (reference sequence). The chain's CDR3 is CASSQAGDRIEFF. CDR3 sequence (DNA): TGTGCCAGCAGCCAAGCAGGTGACCGCATAGAGTTCTTC.

The chain links TRBV4-2 to TRBJ2-2, with a tentative D call TRBD1 (6 bases). CDR1 is LGHNA and CDR2 is YNFKEQ in the germline V gene. The CDR3 totals 17 residues. V was cut by 0 bases and J by 3 bases, with 14 bases left in between. The chain's CDR3 is CASSQDFWGRDTGELFF. CDR3 nucleotides: TGTGCCAGCAGCCAAGATTTCTGGGGGCGGGACACCGGGGAGCTGTTTTTT.

The chain combines TRBV27 with TRBJ2-3; 9 bases line up with TRBD2. The CDR3 is 16 residues long. Germline lookup yields CDR1 MNHEY and CDR2 SMNVEV (reference sequence). V shed 6 bases, J shed 1 base, and the junction held 8 bases outside the gene matches. Here the CDR3 reads CASSPLTSGGTDTQYF. The CDR3 DNA reads TGTGCCAGCAGCCCCTTGACTAGCGGAGGCACAGATACGCAGTATTTT.

The chain has TRBV24-1 and TRBJ1-3; D may be TRBD1 (5 bases). Germline CDR1 reads KGHDR; CDR2 reads SFDVKD. The CDR3 is made up of 16 amino acids. The germline V and J ends were trimmed by 0 bases and 4 bases, with 12 bases remaining between them. CDR3 protein: CATSDLKGFMGNTIYF. DNA for the CDR3: TGTGCCACCAGTGATTTGAAGGGGTTTATGGGAAACACCATATATTTT.

This clone has a single count. This rearrangement joins TRBV5-4 to TRBJ2-3; the match to TRBD2 covers 12 bases. Trimming cost V 4 bases and J 6 bases; bases outside gene matches: 6. Germline V gene lookup returns CDR1 SGHNT and CDR2 YYREEE (reference sequence). The CDR3 covers 15 residues. In DNA form, the CDR3 reads TGTGCCAGCAGCAAGACTAGCGGGGGAGAGGATACGCAGTATTTT. It yields the protein CASSKTSGGEDTQYF.

This chain links TRBV28 with TRBJ1-4; TRBD1 agrees at 8 bases. The CDR3 consists of 17 residues. Germline-derived CDR1 and CDR2 are MDHEN and SYDVKM. Trimming removed 7 bases from V and 0 bases from J; junction bases left unmatched: 10. The CDR3 DNA sequence: TGTGCCAGCATGGCCGACAGGGGATTTGCAACTAATGAAAAACTGTTTTTT. Translating it yields CASMADRGFATNEKLFF.

V is TRBV7-2 and J is TRBJ2-3; D is undetermined. CDR3 size: 14 residues. Germline V gene lookup returns CDR1 SGHTA and CDR2 FQGNSA. The V and J ends lost 6 bases and 1 base respectively, with 11 bases between them. This chain's CDR3 is CASSSFTGTDTQYF. DNA for the CDR3: TGTGCCAGCAGTTCATTCACGGGCACAGATACGCAGTATTTT.

The chain has TRBV4-2 and TRBJ2-7, with D maybe TRBD1 (6 bases). The CDR3 is 15 amino acids. V lost 3 bases and J 3 bases, leaving 15 bases between the germline ends. Germline lookup yields CDR1 LGHNA and CDR2 YNFKEQ. CDR3 sequence reads: CASSHALGQHYEQYF. The DNA for the CDR3 is TGTGCCAGCAGCCACGCATTAGGACAGCACTACGAGCAGTACTTC.

The rearrangement links TRBV11-1 to TRBJ2-5; D gene unclear. The germline gives CDR1 SGHAT, CDR2 FQDESV (reference sequence). The CDR3 covers 12 residues. V was cut by 8 bases and J by 1 base, with 8 bases left in between. The CDR3 region is CASRRGQETQYF. The CDR3 coding sequence is TGTGCCAGCCGGAGAGGCCAAGAGACCCAGTACTTC.

The J gene is TRBJ2-5, the V gene TRBV30; 7 positions agree with TRBD1. This CDR3 contains 14 residues. CDR1 GTSNPN and CDR2 SVGIG come from the germline V gene (reference sequence). The V segment lost 3 bases and the J segment 5 bases; nucleotides outside the gene matches: 9. The chain's CDR3 is CAWRKKQGHETQYF. The CDR3 nucleotides read TGTGCCTGGAGAAAAAAACAGGGGCACGAGACCCAGTACTTC.

The V gene is TRBV29-1, the J gene TRBJ1-3; maybe TRBD1 (5 bases). Trimming removed 0 bases at V and 0 bases at J, with 15 bases between. The CDR3 has 17 amino acids. The germline V gene encodes CDR1 SQVTM and CDR2 ANQGSEA. The chain's CDR3 is CSVEDGGRDFSGNTIYF. CDR3 sequence (DNA): TGCAGCGTTGAAGATGGGGGACGGGACTTCTCTGGAAACACCATATATTTT.

The rearrangement joins TRBV10-3 to TRBJ2-3; D is uncertain. The germline CDR1 and CDR2 sequences are ENHRY and SYGVKD. This CDR3 is 13 amino acids long. The V gene lost 2 bases and the J gene lost 2 bases, with 5 bases spanning the gap. The CDR3 region is CAISERDTDTQYF. DNA of the CDR3: TGTGCCATCAGTGAGAGAGACACAGATACGCAGTATTTT.